Sequencing of this T cell receptor (beta chain) was carried out in a study of T-cell reconstitution after alpha-beta-depleted transplantation in children. Notes on the study in general: T-cell counts and diversity at one year following transplant were attributed mainly to newly produced T cells.

The TCRbeta library incorporated unique molecular identifiers. One entry per CDR3 protein results from TCRdb running MiXCR on the PCR reads. This table has roughly 280,000 distinct CDR3 sequences, 9.5% to 13% appearing once. This clonotype was observed at least ten times. Antigen unknown. Germline V lookup: CDR1 MNHEY, CDR2 SVGEGT. V lost 2 bases to trimming and J lost 1 base, with 9 bases between them. This CDR3 is built from 15 residues. The V call is TRBV6-2 or TRBV6-3, the J call TRBJ2-1, with unresolved D. Sample: peripheral blood, taken 180 days after TCRalphabeta/CD19-depleted stem cell transplant. The sequence was collected from a male patient aged 2 to 10 who had a stem cell transplant for chronic granulomatous disease, so the T cells may come from the graft donor. The CDR3 DNA is TGTGCCAGCAGTTACAAGGCGGAATCCTACAATGAGCAGTTCTTC. Translating gives CASSYKAESYNEQFF.